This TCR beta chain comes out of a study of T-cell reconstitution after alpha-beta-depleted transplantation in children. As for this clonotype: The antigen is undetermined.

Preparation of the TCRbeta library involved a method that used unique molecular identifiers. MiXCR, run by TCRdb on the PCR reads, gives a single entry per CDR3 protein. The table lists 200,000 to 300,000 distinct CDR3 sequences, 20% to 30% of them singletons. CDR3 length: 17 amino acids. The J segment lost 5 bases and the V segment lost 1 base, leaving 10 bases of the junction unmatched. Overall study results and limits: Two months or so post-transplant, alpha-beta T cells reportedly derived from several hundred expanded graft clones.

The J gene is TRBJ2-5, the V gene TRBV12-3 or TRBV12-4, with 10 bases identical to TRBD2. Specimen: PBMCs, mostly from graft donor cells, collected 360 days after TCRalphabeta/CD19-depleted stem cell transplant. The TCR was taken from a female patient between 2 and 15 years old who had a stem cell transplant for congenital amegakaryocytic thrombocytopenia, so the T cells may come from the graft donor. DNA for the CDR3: TGTGCCAGCAGTTTAGGGACTAGCGGTCCCATGGGGGAGACCCAGTACTTC. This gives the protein CASSLGTSGPMGETQYF.